Detailed here is one T cell receptor beta chain. The sample originates from a study of blood T cell repertoires in COVID-19. Turning to the study itself: The cDNA or gDNA used as material had been derived from T cells, B-cell-depleted T cells, or PBMCs.

Trimming stripped 1 base from V and 3 bases from J, with 7 bases between. CDR3 length: 14 amino acids. Germline V gene data show CDR1 as LGHNT and CDR2 as FRNRAP. This table comes from immunoSEQ multiplex PCR, and its TCRdb copy is limited to in-frame clones, with some not included. This table has about 89,000 clones, about 85% appearing once. The specimen was peripheral blood. This TCR derives from a male donor with acute or convalescent COVID-19. The rearrangement uses TRBV12-5 and TRBJ2-1; perhaps TRBD1 as D (5 bases). CDR3 in DNA: TGTGCTAGTGGTTTGGCGACAGACTACAATGAGCAGTTCTTC. Translated: CASGLATDYNEQFF.